This T cell receptor beta chain was sequenced during a study of blood T cell repertoires in COVID-19. At the level of the study: PBMCs, B-cell-depleted T cells, or T cells provided the cDNA or gDNA that made up the material.

Patients in Seattle were enrolled during active infection, then followed longitudinally. The assay was immunoSEQ multiplex PCR, and TCRdb's table has in-frame clones only and misses some. The sample lists about 240,000 clones; roughly 76% were seen once. CDR3 size: 16 residues. After removal of 0 bases from V and 3 bases from J, the junction contained 7 bases not matched to a gene. The germline gives CDR1 SGHDN, CDR2 FVKESK. V usage is TRBV14 and J usage is TRBJ2-7; 8 nucleotides match TRBD2. The TCR comes from a woman at least 80 years old with COVID-19, enrolled during active disease. Sequencing was performed on peripheral blood. CDR3 nucleotides: TGTGCCAGCAGCCAAGATCAAGGGACTAGGGGCTACGAGCAGTACTTC. Protein sequence: CASSQDQGTRGYEQYF.